These 15 T cell receptor beta chains came from one sample sequenced in a study of CD8 T cells in ankylosing spondylitis. Antigens of these TCRs are unknown. Study results and limitations: A TCR beta motif of roughly eight highly homologous variants appeared characteristic of ankylosing spondylitis blood.

TCRdb processed the 5' RACE reads anew with MiXCR; each CDR3 protein has one entry. The sample lists more than 650,000 distinct CDR3 sequences, approximately 12% occurring once. Sequenced: blood, either unsorted or a sorted T cell fraction (not recorded which). These receptors all come from a male donor with ankylosing spondylitis.

This CDR3 is CASSIRTRNYGYTF. The CDR3 nucleotides are TGTGCCAGCAGCATCCGGACACGAAACTATGGCTACACCTTC. The genes are TRBV7-9 and TRBJ1-2, with D perhaps matching TRBD1 (5 bases). Germline V CDR1 and CDR2: SEHNR, FQNEAQ (reference sequence). The CDR3 is 14 residues long. V lost 5 bases, J lost 2 bases, and 12 bases lay in between.

In this sample, this clonotype turned up a few times. The chain recombines TRBV2 with TRBJ1-2, with 8 bases aligning to TRBD1. CDR1 is SNHLY, CDR2 FYNNEI, per germline. V shed 6 bases and J 5 bases; nucleotides not matched to a gene: 5. CDR3 length: 13 amino acids. CDR3 sequence reads: CASRTGVGYGYTF. The DNA for the CDR3 is TGTGCCAGCAGGACAGGGGTTGGGTATGGCTACACCTTC.

This clonotype appeared a few times. J is TRBJ2-2 and V is TRBV3-1; TRBD1 agrees at 9 bases. The junction had 2 bases not matched to a gene; V was cut back by 11 bases and J by 4 bases. The CDR3 runs to 12 residues. Germline V gene data show CDR1 as LGHDT and CDR2 as YNNKEL (reference sequence). CDR3 sequence reads: CAGQGTTGELFF. The CDR3 bases are TGTGCCGGACAGGGGACCACCGGGGAGCTGTTTTTT.

The table lists this clonotype with many counts. The CDR3 DNA sequence: TGTGCCAGCAGTTACTCCCCATACGCGTCCTACAATGAGCAGTTCTTC. Translation gives CASSYSPYASYNEQFF. The chain carries TRBV6-5 and TRBJ2-1; D is undetermined. This CDR3 comprises 16 residues. Deletions cut 0 bases from V and 1 base from J, with 10 bases between. The germline V gene has CDR1 MNHEY and CDR2 SVGAGI.

The chain has TRBV6-1 and TRBJ1-6; possible D gene TRBD1, 6 bases. Germline V gives CDR1 MNHNS, CDR2 SASEGT. V lost 6 bases, J lost 2 bases, and 11 bases lay in between. The CDR3 covers 15 residues. Here the CDR3 reads CASSFRDTYNSPLHF. Here the CDR3 DNA reads TGTGCCAGCAGCTTCCGGGACACCTATAATTCACCCCTCCACTTT.

This clonotype has only a few counts. The chain uses TRBV3-1 and TRBJ1-2; 9 bases fit TRBD1. CDR3 size: 16 residues. The germline V gene encodes CDR1 LGHDT and CDR2 YNNKEL (reference sequence). J was trimmed by 2 bases and V by 4 bases; bases with no gene match: 8. Here the CDR3 reads CASSRGQGSSNYGYTF. CDR3 DNA sequence: TGTGCCAGCAGCCGGGGACAGGGCAGTTCAAACTATGGCTACACCTTC. Full variable domain (remainder filled in from reference TRBV3-1 and TRBJ1-2): DTAVSQTPKYLVTQMGNDKSIKCEQNLGHDTMYWYKQDSKKFLKIMFSYNNKELIINETVPNRFSPKSPDKAHLNLHINSLELGDSAVYFCASSRGQGSSNYGYTFGSGTRLTVV.

The chain couples TRBV6-2 or TRBV6-3 to TRBJ2-1; no clear D. Trimming shortened V by 7 bases and J by 4 bases, and 20 bases separated the two germline ends. Germline CDR1 and CDR2: MNHEY and SVGEGT. The length of the CDR3 is 16 residues. The CDR3 spells CASTPFNRRAYNEQFF. The DNA for the CDR3 is TGTGCCAGCACCCCATTTAACCGAAGGGCTTACAATGAGCAGTTCTTC.

The chain uses TRBV5-1 and TRBJ2-4, with D unresolved. Trimming shortened V by 5 bases and J by 1 base, and 10 bases separated the two germline ends. Germline V gives CDR1 SGHRS, CDR2 YFSETQ. The CDR3 has 14 residues. The CDR3 protein is CASSPDAAKNIQYF. In DNA form, the CDR3 reads TGCGCCAGCAGTCCCGATGCGGCCAAAAACATTCAGTACTTC. Complete variable domain (other parts from reference TRBV5-1 and TRBJ2-4): KAGVTQTPRYLIKTRGQQVTLSCSPISGHRSVSWYQQTPGQGLQFLFEYFSETQRNKGNFPGRFSGRQFSNSRSEMNVSTLELGDSALYLCASSPDAAKNIQYFGAGTRLSVL.

The table lists this clonotype with a few counts. The chain employs TRBV29-1 and TRBJ2-5; D may be TRBD1 or TRBD2 (6 bases each). Trimming removed 3 bases from V and 5 bases from J, with 13 bases in between. Per the germline V gene, CDR1 is SQVTM and CDR2 is ANQGSEA. The CDR3 sequence is 13 residues long. The CDR3 bases are TGCAGCGTTGAGTGGGGGGCACGGGAGACCCAGTACTTC. Its protein product is CSVEWGARETQYF. Looking up the rest from reference TRBV29-1 and TRBJ2-5 gives the full variable domain: SAVISQKPSRDICQRGTSLTIQCQVDSQVTMMFWYRQQPGQSLTLIATANQGSEATYESGFVIDKFPISRPNLTFSTLTVSNMSPEDSSIYLCSVEWGARETQYFGPGTRLLVL.

The gene calls are TRBV7-2 and TRBJ2-7, with D possibly matching TRBD1 (7 bases). V lost 6 bases and J 4 bases, leaving 19 bases between the germline ends. The CDR3 is made up of 15 amino acids. Germline V gene sequence: CDR1 SGHTA, CDR2 FQGNSA. In DNA form, the CDR3 reads TGTGCCAGCAGTTGGGGGGACAGTAAACTGTACGAGCAGTACTTC. Its translation is CASSWGDSKLYEQYF.

This clonotype appeared many times. CDR3 residues: CSAPRRGDGYTF. The CDR3 DNA is TGCAGTGCCCCGCGAAGGGGGGATGGCTACACCTTC. The chain employs TRBV20-1 and TRBJ1-2; possibly TRBD1 for D (6 bases). The germline V and J ends were trimmed by 6 bases and 6 bases, with 14 bases remaining between them. From germline, CDR1 is DFQATT and CDR2 SNEGSKA (reference sequence). The CDR3 has 12 residues.

The J gene is TRBJ2-3, the V gene TRBV7-8; unclear D gene. V was pared by 1 base and J by 4 bases, with 9 bases between. Germline loops: CDR1 SGHVS, CDR2 FQNEAQ. This CDR3 spans 14 amino acids. CDR3 DNA sequence: TGTGCCAGCAGCTTAGGACGCATCGCAGATACGCAGTATTTT. This encodes CASSLGRIADTQYF.

J is TRBJ2-1 and V is TRBV10-3, with D hard to call. Germline CDR1 ENHRY, CDR2 SYGVKD. The CDR3 runs to 11 residues. Trimming took off 10 bases at V and 3 bases at J, with 7 bases between the two ends. The CDR3 region is CATAGYNEQFF. CDR3 sequence (DNA): TGTGCCACCGCCGGCTACAATGAGCAGTTCTTC.

The chain recombines TRBV24-1 with TRBJ2-7; 8 positions match TRBD1. The CDR3 loop spans 13 amino acids. The germline gives CDR1 KGHDR, CDR2 SFDVKD. Trimming removed 5 bases from V and 5 bases from J; junction bases left unmatched: 4. As DNA, the CDR3 is TGTGCCACCAGTGCCTTGGACAGGGACGAGCAGTACTTC. Protein product: CATSALDRDEQYF.

For the CDR3, the DNA is TGTGCCAGCAGCCCCACGCGGGCCAACACTGAAGCTTTCTTT. Translating gives CASSPTRANTEAFF. V is TRBV6-1 and J is TRBJ1-1; D remains unclear. The CDR3 runs 14 residues. The germline V and J ends were trimmed by 6 bases and 2 bases, with 13 bases remaining between them. CDR1 and CDR2 from the germline V gene are MNHNS and SASEGT.